A selection of T cell receptor beta chains follows, all from one sample in a study of T cell changes during pregnancy in multiple sclerosis. The repertoire was sequenced with immunoSEQ multiplex PCR; TCRdb's copy has only in-frame clones and lacks some. Of around 56,000 clones listed, roughly 94% were seen once; the top ten hold under 3%. This sample comprised CD8+ T cells from peripheral blood mononuclear cells, obtained after pregnancy. The receptor set was obtained from a female donor with multiple sclerosis, enrolled in a pregnancy study. CDR3s include the opening cysteine and the closing phenylalanine or tryptophan. Fields, in order: D gene, clone size, V gene, J gene, CDR3 protein, CDR3 DNA. A D gene is named only where the DNA matches it firmly. Size values are once, few and many counts, or a class for expanded clones, and some rows have none.

TRBD1	.	TRBV9	TRBJ2-7	CASSETSTGIYEQYF	TGTGCCAGCAGCGAAACCTCGACAGGGATCTACGAGCAGTACTTC
TRBD1	.	TRBV10-3	TRBJ2-5	CAISEGFTGGRETQYF	TGTGCCATCAGTGAGGGGTTCACAGGGGGCAGGGAGACCCAGTACTTC
.	.	TRBV11-2	TRBJ1-3	CASSFEGSGNTIYF	TGTGCCAGCAGCTTCGAGGGCTCTGGAAACACCATATATTTT
.	.	TRBV7-8	TRBJ1-2	CASSFGSSKGSGYTF	TGTGCCAGCAGCTTTGGGAGCTCTAAAGGGTCCGGCTACACCTTC
.	.	TRBV11-2	TRBJ2-7	CASSFGSGNYEQYF	TGTGCCAGCAGCTTCGGGTCGGGGAACTACGAGCAGTACTTC
.	.	TRBV6-5	TRBJ1-5	CASRQDSNQPQHF	TGTGCCAGCAGACAAGACAGTAATCAGCCCCAGCATTTT
TRBD2	.	TRBV30	TRBJ2-7	CAWSVLAAGVEQYF	TGTGCCTGGAGTGTTCTAGCGGCTGGCGTCGAGCAGTACTTC
TRBD1	once	TRBV6-4	TRBJ1-2	CASSDGTGYGYTF	TGTGCCAGCAGTGACGGGACAGGGTATGGCTACACCTTC
TRBD2	.	TRBV7-9	TRBJ2-2	CASSLDGTSANTGELFF	TGTGCCAGCAGCTTAGATGGGACTAGCGCGAACACCGGGGAGCTGTTTTTT
.	.	TRBV18	TRBJ1-1	CASSPAGLTYTEAFF	TGTGCCAGCTCACCCGCAGGCCTCACCTACACTGAAGCTTTCTTT
TRBD1	.	TRBV19	TRBJ2-7	CASSTPGQGVHEQYF	TGTGCCAGTAGTACCCCGGGACAGGGTGTCCACGAGCAGTACTTC
TRBD2	.	TRBV30	TRBJ2-1	CAWSVTSGYNEQFF	TGTGCCTGGAGTGTGACTAGCGGCTACAATGAGCAGTTCTTC
.	.	TRBV6-1	TRBJ2-3	CASSEGTATFTDTQYF	TGTGCCAGCAGTGAAGGGACAGCTACGTTCACAGATACGCAGTATTTT
.	once	TRBV9	TRBJ1-2	CASTSYGDGYTF	TGTGCCAGCACCTCCTACGGGGATGGCTACACCTTC
.	.	TRBV30	TRBJ1-2	CAWAVGLKGVYTF	TGTGCCTGGGCGGTAGGGCTCAAAGGGGTCTACACCTTC